These T cell receptor beta chains were read from a single sample in a study of stem cell transplantation in POMP-related autoinflammatory disease. Libraries were prepared by immunoSEQ multiplex PCR; TCRdb keeps only in-frame clonotypes and omits some of them. The sample includes some 33,000 clones, around 90% seen only once; the top ten take under 0.75%. Sequencing was performed on CD4+ T cells from PBMCs, taken before stem cell transplantation. Every receptor here comes from a human donor with POMP-related autoinflammation and immune dysregulation (PRAID). The CDR3 runs from the conserved cysteine through the conserved F or W. A D gene is named only where the DNA matches it firmly. Not all rows give a size; the values are once, few, many and, for expanded clones, a class.

- | - | TRBJ1-4 | TRBV21-1 | CASSKSRRGREGTNEKLFF | TGTGCCAGCAGCAAAAGTAGGAGGGGGAGGGAGGGGACTAATGAAAAACTGTTTTTT
- | TRBD2 | TRBJ2-1 | TRBV9 | CASSVTAAGGHSYNEQFF | TGTGCCAGCAGCGTCACTGCGGCGGGAGGACACTCCTACAATGAGCAGTTCTTC
- | TRBD2 | TRBJ2-1 | TRBV10-3 | CAISERPGLAGADSYNEQFF | TGTGCCATCAGTGAGAGGCCGGGACTAGCGGGAGCCGACTCCTACAATGAGCAGTTCTTC
- | - | TRBJ1-3 | TRBV18 | CASSPVGQSRSGNTIYF | TGTGCCAGCTCACCAGTCGGACAGAGTCGCTCTGGAAACACCATATATTTT
- | TRBD2 | TRBJ2-5 | TRBV5-1 | CASSPILASEETQYF | TGCGCCAGCAGCCCCATACTAGCGTCCGAAGAGACCCAGTACTTC
once | - | TRBJ2-7 | TRBV6-5 | CASSSWGEQYF | TGTGCCAGCTCCTCGTGGGGCGAGCAGTACTTC
- | - | TRBJ2-7 | TRBV27 | CASSFVGRGGEQYF | TGTGCCAGCAGTTTTGTTGGCAGGGGGGGCGAGCAGTACTTC
- | - | TRBJ2-2 | TRBV7-3 | CASSFDREDTGELFF | TGTGCCAGCAGCTTCGACAGGGAGGACACCGGGGAGCTGTTTTTT
- | - | TRBJ1-1 | TRBV6-1 | CASSDRGRGPVAFF | TGTGCCAGCAGTGATCGGGGGAGGGGTCCTGTGGCTTTCTTT
- | - | TRBJ1-1 | TRBV27 | CASSERQSTEAFF | TGTGCCAGCAGTGAGCGACAGAGCACTGAAGCTTTCTTT
- | TRBD2 | TRBJ2-1 | TRBV25-1 | CASSDHGLGAYNEQFF | TGTGCCAGCAGTGACCACGGACTAGGGGCCTACAATGAGCAGTTCTTC
- | - | TRBJ2-3 | TRBV4-2 | CASSQGQEMTDTQYF | TGTGCCAGCAGCCAAGGACAGGAGATGACAGATACGCAGTATTTT
- | - | TRBJ2-2 | TRBV6-6 | CASSYSEIVAGELFF | TGTGCCAGCAGTTACTCGGAAATTGTGGCCGGGGAGCTGTTTTTT
few | - | TRBJ1-5 | TRBV9 | CASSVTGGFDQPQHF | TGTGCCAGCAGCGTGACTGGGGGGTTTGATCAGCCCCAGCATTTT
- | TRBD2 | TRBJ2-1 | TRBV27 | CASSKREFSYNEQFF | TGTGCCAGCAGTAAGCGGGAGTTCTCCTACAATGAGCAGTTCTTC
- | TRBD1 | TRBJ1-1 | TRBV12-5 | CASGFGTENTEAFF | TGTGCTAGTGGTTTCGGGACAGAGAACACTGAAGCTTTCTTT
- | - | TRBJ2-6 | TRBV19 | CASSIGRMFSGANVLTF | TGTGCCAGTAGTATAGGACGAATGTTCTCTGGGGCCAACGTCCTGACTTTC
- | TRBD2 | TRBJ2-3 | TRBV6-6 | CASSSPSAGGLDTQYF | TGTGCCAGCAGTTCCCCCTCAGCGGGGGGGCTGGATACGCAGTATTTT
- | TRBD2 | TRBJ2-1 | TRBV28 | CASSSLPGLAFYNEQFF | TGTGCCAGCAGTTCTTTGCCGGGACTAGCCTTTTACAATGAGCAGTTCTTC
- | - | TRBJ2-7 | TRBV7-2 | CASSLVGSSYEQYF | TGTGCCAGCAGCTTAGTAGGCAGCTCCTACGAGCAGTACTTC
few | - | TRBJ1-1 | TRBV10-3 | CAISEAMGTEAFF | TGTGCCATCAGTGAAGCGATGGGCACTGAAGCTTTCTTT
- | TRBD1 | TRBJ1-3 | TRBV5-1 | CASSLAGQTSGNTIYF | TGCGCCAGCAGCTTGGCGGGACAGACCTCTGGAAACACCATATATTTT
- | - | TRBJ2-5 | TRBV10-3 | CAISPRLSETQYF | TGTGCCATCAGTCCGCGACTGAGCGAGACCCAGTACTTC
- | - | TRBJ1-6 | TRBV7-9 | CASSFTNSPLHF | TGTGCCAGCAGCTTTACCAATTCACCCCTCCACTTC
- | - | TRBJ1-1 | TRBV2 | CASRTRTVTVNGAFF | TGTGCCAGCAGAACCCGGACAGTGACAGTGAATGGGGCTTTCTTT
- | - | TRBJ2-1 | TRBV11-2 | CASSLDRPGRINEQFF | TGTGCCAGCAGCTTAGATAGGCCGGGAAGAATCAATGAGCAGTTCTTC
- | - | TRBJ1-6 | TRBV6-1 | CASSEIRISYNSPLHF | TGTGCCAGCAGTGAAATTAGGATCTCCTATAATTCACCCCTCCACTTT
- | - | TRBJ2-4 | TRBV28 | CASSLGGLAKNIQYF | TGTGCCAGCAGTTTAGGAGGGCTAGCCAAAAACATTCAGTACTTC
- | - | TRBJ2-7 | TRBV7-3 | CASSLSGGRALSEQYF | TGTGCCAGCAGCTTATCTGGGGGCAGGGCCTTGTCCGAGCAGTACTTC
- | - | TRBJ1-1 | TRBV5-1 | CASSLYSLNTEAFF | TGCGCCAGCAGCTTATACAGCCTGAACACTGAAGCTTTCTTT
- | - | TRBJ2-7 | TRBV6-1 | CASRAEGGYEQYF | TGTGCCAGCCGGGCCGAAGGGGGATACGAGCAGTACTTC
- | - | TRBJ1-1 | TRBV14 | CASSHSMNTEAFF | TGTGCCAGCAGCCATTCCATGAACACTGAAGCTTTCTTT
- | TRBD1 | TRBJ1-5 | TRBV6-1 | CASTTYRGFQPQHF | TGTGCCAGCACCACATACAGGGGTTTCCAGCCCCAGCATTTT
- | - | TRBJ1-5 | TRBV6-6 | CASSYSKADQPQHF | TGTGCCAGCAGTTACTCGAAGGCAGATCAGCCCCAGCATTTT
- | TRBD1 | TRBJ1-5 | TRBV7-9 | CASSIIPDRGSNQPQHF | TGTGCCAGCAGTATTATCCCGGACAGGGGAAGCAATCAGCCCCAGCATTTT
- | TRBD1 | TRBJ1-2 | TRBV7-2 | CASSPQQGRLGYGYTF | TGTGCCAGCAGCCCACAACAGGGGCGCCTGGGCTATGGCTACACCTTC
- | - | TRBJ1-4 | TRBV5-1 | CASSASVAANEKLFF | TGCGCCAGCAGCGCGTCTGTCGCCGCAAATGAAAAACTGTTTTTT
- | TRBD1 | TRBJ2-7 | TRBV2 | CASSKFPGQGAYEQYF | TGTGCCAGCAGCAAATTCCCGGGACAGGGAGCCTACGAGCAGTACTTC
few | - | TRBJ1-2 | TRBV10-3 | CAISDRWEGNYGYTF | TGTGCCATCAGTGATAGGTGGGAGGGAAACTATGGCTACACCTTC